This TCR beta chain is from a study of blood T cell repertoires in COVID-19. Authors' methods: Researchers report that nucleated cell counts were estimated from reference gene primer amplification. The method was immunoSEQ multiplex PCR; TCRdb's version includes in-frame clones alone and lacks a portion of them. V and J calls and clone size are copied from that table; D and trimming were computed from the DNA. The sample holds some 300,000 clones, 90% seen once. The CDR3 length is 12 residues. The germline V gene has CDR1 MDHEN and CDR2 SYDVKM. Trimming stripped 4 bases from V and 4 bases from J, with 7 bases between.

Sequences were obtained from peripheral blood. This receptor was identified in a woman in her thirties or forties with COVID-19, enrolled during active disease. This rearrangement joins TRBV28 to TRBJ1-2; D is ambiguous. The CDR3: CASSSDIYGYTF. The CDR3 DNA follows: TGTGCCAGCAGTTCAGATATCTATGGCTACACCTTC.